This T cell receptor beta chain stems from a study of CD8+CD57+ T cells in acquired aplastic anemia. CDR3 and TCR beta VDJ profiling relied on a genomic DNA template. One entry per CDR3 protein results from TCRdb running MiXCR on the reads. The table shows 150,000 or so distinct CDR3 sequences, with roughly 43% occurring only once. Patients who underwent sequencing had shown CD8+CD57+ cell expansion by flow cytometry. In all patients, the disease was severe acquired aplastic anemia. Blood came from patients not yet given any therapy. The CDR3 is 15 amino acids. The V end lost 1 base, the J end lost 7 bases, and 14 bases lay between the germline ends. Germline lookup yields CDR1 SGHAT and CDR2 FQNNGV.

This chain links TRBV11-2 with TRBJ1-3; possibly TRBD1 for D (5 bases). The specimen was sorted CD4+, CD8+, or CD8+CD57+ T cells (not recorded which) from PBMCs. This sequence was found in a human donor with aplastic anemia. Written as DNA, the CDR3 is TGTGCCAGCAGCTTAGGGGACGGGCCACTGAACACCATATATTTT. Translation: CASSLGDGPLNTIYF.